These 26 T cell receptor beta chains share one sample of origin, sequenced in a study of cytomegalovirus exposure and HLA in healthy donors. Using immunoSEQ multiplex PCR, the repertoire was profiled, and TCRdb retains in-frame clones only, with some absent. This sample has about 130,000 clones, with about 88% found just once. Sequencing was done on a sample of PBMCs. These receptors all come from a woman between 18 and 29 years old in good health and CMV-seronegative.

This chain joins TRBV29-1 and TRBJ1-2, with TRBD1 matching over 8 bases. Germline values: CDR1 SQVTM, CDR2 ANQGSEA. Unmatched junction bases numbered 5, after V lost 2 bases and J lost 3 bases. The CDR3 length is 14 residues. CDR3 in DNA: TGCAGCGTTGAAATAGAGGGACAGGACTATGGCTACACCTTC. Translation: CSVEIEGQDYGYTF.

The chain joins TRBV28 to TRBJ2-3; 8 positions agree with TRBD2. V lost 4 bases to trimming and J lost 0 bases; unmatched junction nucleotides: 12. The CDR3 is 18 residues long. Germline V lookup: CDR1 MDHEN, CDR2 SYDVKM. This chain's CDR3 is CASSSGVSGATSTDTQYF. The CDR3, as DNA: TGTGCCAGCAGTTCCGGTGTTAGCGGGGCTACTAGCACAGATACGCAGTATTTT.

This chain joins TRBV5-1 and TRBJ2-1; D might be TRBD2 (6 bases). Trimming took 7 bases from V and 4 from J, leaving 18 bases between them. CDR1 and CDR2 (germline): SGHRS, YFSETQ. The CDR3 sequence is 15 residues long. The CDR3 region has the DNA TGCGCCAGCCTTAGGACGGCGGGACGGTACAATGAGCAGTTCTTC. Its translation: CASLRTAGRYNEQFF.

The CDR3 here is CAWSVIRGGVQNTIYF. CDR3 nucleotides: TGTGCCTGGAGTGTAATACGGGGAGGGGTACAGAACACCATATATTTT. The chain recombines TRBV30 with TRBJ1-3, with a tentative D call TRBD1 (5 bases). Germline loops: CDR1 GTSNPN, CDR2 SVGIG (reference sequence). V shed 0 bases and J shed 7 bases, with 19 bases lying between them. The CDR3 spans 16 residues.

This CDR3 reads CASSSWTGGYNNSPLHF. CDR3 nucleotide sequence: TGCGCCAGCAGCTCATGGACAGGGGGCTATAATAATTCACCCCTCCACTTT. The chain employs TRBV5-1 and TRBJ1-6; 11 nucleotides agree with TRBD1. Germline V gives CDR1 SGHRS, CDR2 YFSETQ. The CDR3 covers 17 residues. V shed 3 bases and J 5 bases; nucleotides not matched to a gene: 7.

The CDR3 DNA sequence: TGTGCCAGTAGTGCCCACCAGGATTACACTGAAGCTTTCTTT. As protein: CASSAHQDYTEAFF. The V and J genes are TRBV19 and TRBJ1-1, with D unclear. CDR1 is LNHDA and CDR2 is SQIVND in the germline V gene (reference sequence). V dropped 5 bases and J dropped 3 bases, with 13 bases sitting between them. This CDR3 is 14 amino acids long.

The V call is TRBV9, the J call TRBJ2-6; no clear D gene. Trimming removed 3 bases at V and 2 bases at J, with 12 bases between. The germline V gene has CDR1 SGDLS and CDR2 YYNGEE. The CDR3 has 16 amino acids. This CDR3 reads CASSDSPPTGANVLTF. CDR3 bases: TGTGCCAGCAGCGACAGCCCTCCTACTGGGGCCAACGTCCTGACTTTC.

The chain combines TRBV7-2 with TRBJ1-6, with 7 bases matching TRBD1. Germline loops: CDR1 SGHTA, CDR2 FQGNSA. The CDR3 is 16 amino acids. Germline trimming cut 5 bases from V and 10 bases from J; bases unmatched to any gene: 14. The CDR3 DNA follows: TGTGCCAGCAGCCCCCATCCGGGGACAGTGGGATCACCCCTCCACTTT. Its translation is CASSPHPGTVGSPLHF.

J is TRBJ2-3 and V is TRBV5-1; D is possibly TRBD2 (5 bases). From germline, CDR1 is SGHRS and CDR2 YFSETQ. This CDR3 spans 16 amino acids. Trimming cost V 0 bases and J 1 base, with 12 bases left between them. This chain's CDR3 is CASSLAEPGGTDTQYF. CDR3 in DNA: TGCGCCAGCAGCTTGGCCGAACCCGGGGGCACAGATACGCAGTATTTT.

This clone was counted only a few times. The V gene is TRBV7-2, the J gene TRBJ1-5; tentative D call: TRBD1 (6 bases). CDR1 is SGHTA, CDR2 FQGNSA, per germline. V lost 2 bases and J lost 3, with 11 bases in between. This CDR3 comprises 15 residues. The CDR3, as DNA: TGTGCCAGCAGCTTAACAACAGGGAACAATCAGCCCCAGCATTTT. Translation: CASSLTTGNNQPQHF.

This sequence joins TRBV30 and TRBJ2-5; D unclear. Germline lookup yields CDR1 GTSNPN and CDR2 SVGIG (reference sequence). The CDR3 runs 14 residues. Between the trimmed V and J ends, which lost 2 bases and 2 bases, there was a span of 12 bases. The CDR3 loop is CAWSIDEAQETQYF. The CDR3 region has the DNA TGTGCCTGGAGTATAGACGAGGCACAAGAGACCCAGTACTTC.

The rearrangement links TRBV10-1 to TRBJ2-2; 9 bases are shared with TRBD1. J lost 5 bases, V lost 5 bases, and 3 bases had no gene match. CDR1 and CDR2 from the germline V gene are WNHNN and SYGVQD (reference sequence). This CDR3 comprises 14 residues. CDR3 in amino acids: CASSPGQGTGELFF. The CDR3, as DNA: TGCGCCAGCAGTCCGGGACAGGGAACCGGGGAGCTGTTTTTT.

There are a few counts of this clone. The chain couples TRBV6-5 to TRBJ2-7; D call uncertain. CDR3 length: 11 amino acids. The germline V gene has CDR1 MNHEY and CDR2 SVGAGI. Trimming stripped 5 bases from V and 4 bases from J, with 6 bases between. The CDR3 nucleotides are TGTGCCAGCAGTCGAGGTTACGAGCAGTACTTC. Translation: CASSRGYEQYF.

V is TRBV30 and J is TRBJ2-1; TRBD1 matches at 7 bases. J was trimmed by 6 bases and V by 1 base; bases with no gene match: 15. CDR1 GTSNPN and CDR2 SVGIG come from the germline V gene (reference sequence). This CDR3 has 17 residues. CDR3 nucleotides: TGTGCCTGGAGTGCCGAACCAAGGACAGGCCATCGCAATGAGCAGTTCTTC. Protein: CAWSAEPRTGHRNEQFF. The whole variable domain, filled in from reference TRBV30 and TRBJ2-1, reads SQTIHQWPATLVQPVGSPLSLECTVEGTSNPNLYWYRQAAGRGLQLLFYSVGIGQISSEVPQNLSASRPQDRQFILSSKKLLLSDSGFYLCAWSAEPRTGHRNEQFFGPGTRLTVL.

This chain uses TRBV9 with TRBJ2-5; 11 bases match TRBD2. The germline CDR1 and CDR2 sequences are SGDLS and YYNGEE. This CDR3 spans 15 amino acids. Trimming removed 3 bases from V and 5 bases from J; junction bases left unmatched: 6. CDR3 coding DNA: TGTGCCAGCAGCGAGACTAGCGGGGCATGGGAGACCCAGTACTTC. Its translation: CASSETSGAWETQYF.

The V gene is TRBV6-1, the J gene TRBJ1-4; D may be TRBD1 (5 bases). The germline gives CDR1 MNHNS, CDR2 SASEGT. With 11 bases removed from V and 5 bases from J, the gap between germline ends came to 15 bases. The CDR3 spans 13 residues. CDR3 nucleotide sequence: TGTGCCTGTCGGGTGGGGGGAAATGAAAAACTGTTTTTT. This translates into CACRVGGNEKLFF.

The chain has TRBV30 and TRBJ2-2, with a possible D match to TRBD1 (6 bases). The V gene's germline CDR1 is GTSNPN and CDR2 SVGIG (reference sequence). V was clipped by 5 bases and J by 2 bases, with 15 bases between them. CDR3 length: 15 residues. The CDR3 here is CAWERGTTNTGELFF. DNA for the CDR3: TGTGCCTGGGAGAGGGGGACGACCAACACCGGGGAGCTGTTTTTT.

As regards this clone: The CDR3 does not end in the conserved phenylalanine or tryptophan, so this is likely a read error. It is unclear where the CDR3 begins or ends on the DNA, so no DNA is shown, and the CDR3 is as TCRdb lists it. This chain uses TRBV6-4 with TRBJ1-6; the table's D call, TRBD1, has no DNA check behind it. CDR1 MRHNA and CDR2 SNTAGT come from the germline V gene. With termini counted, the CDR3 has 13 amino acids. CDR3 sequence reads: CASSPSVWGTVRK.

The chain carries TRBV28 and TRBJ1-5; perhaps TRBD1 as D (5 bases). Per germline, CDR1 MDHEN and CDR2 SYDVKM. Trimming took 5 bases from V and 6 from J, leaving 20 bases between them. This CDR3 comprises 16 residues. CDR3 coding DNA: TGTGCCAGCAGTCGTTTCAAGAAACAGGTTAGTCAGCCCCAGCATTTT. This encodes CASSRFKKQVSQPQHF.

The chain couples TRBV15 to TRBJ1-2; no clear D gene. Trimming stripped 5 bases from V and 8 bases from J, with 21 bases between. The CDR3 sequence is 15 residues long. Looked up from germline, CDR1 is LNHNV and CDR2 is YYDKDF (reference sequence). This chain's CDR3 is CATSGRESGVRGYTF. In nucleotides, the CDR3 is TGTGCCACCAGCGGTCGAGAAAGTGGAGTGCGCGGCTACACCTTC.

The V gene is TRBV5-1, the J gene TRBJ2-7, with 11 bases identical to TRBD2. With 4 bases clipped from V and 0 bases from J, the junction kept 6 bases outside the gene matches. Germline CDR1 is SGHRS and CDR2 is YFSETQ. This CDR3 region has 16 residues. CDR3 bases: TGCGCCAGCAGCCCCGCTAGCGGGAGGAGCTCCTACGAGCAGTACTTC. It specifies CASSPASGRSSYEQYF.

This rearrangement joins TRBV4-1 to TRBJ1-3; a weak D match, TRBD1 (6 bases). Germline-derived CDR1 and CDR2 are MGHRA and YSYEKL. Trimming shortened V by 1 base and J by 0 bases, and 13 bases separated the two germline ends. The CDR3 has 17 residues. Here the CDR3 reads CASSQGTNRDSGNTIYF. DNA of the CDR3: TGCGCCAGCAGCCAAGGGACCAACAGGGACTCTGGAAACACCATATATTTT.

The chain uses TRBV6-1 and TRBJ2-7; a weak D match, TRBD1 (6 bases). This CDR3 spans 14 amino acids. The V gene's germline CDR1 is MNHNS and CDR2 SASEGT. V was shortened by 6 bases and J by 4 bases, with 16 bases between the two germline ends. The CDR3 here is CASSPDRGLYEQYF. DNA for the CDR3: TGTGCCAGCAGCCCGGACAGAGGACTTTACGAGCAGTACTTC.

The CDR3 reads CASTGLNTEAFF. Here the CDR3 DNA reads TGTGCCAGCACTGGGCTGAACACTGAAGCTTTCTTT. This chain uses TRBV27 with TRBJ1-1; D unresolved. Germline lookup yields CDR1 MNHEY and CDR2 SMNVEV (reference sequence). CDR3 length equals 12 residues. V was trimmed by 7 bases and J by 0 bases, leaving 6 bases between them.

The rearrangement links TRBV19 to TRBJ2-1; 7 bases match TRBD2. V gave up 9 bases and J gave up 7 bases; unmatched junction bases: 15. The CDR3 covers 15 residues. Looked up from germline, CDR1 is LNHDA and CDR2 is SQIVND (reference sequence). In DNA form, the CDR3 reads TGTGCCAGCAGAAAAGGACTAGAAACGTTGAATGAGCAGTTCTTC. Protein sequence: CASRKGLETLNEQFF.

This chain links TRBV30 with TRBJ2-2; 7 nucleotides match TRBD2. The CDR3 spans 12 residues. Germline values: CDR1 GTSNPN, CDR2 SVGIG (reference sequence). Trimming at V came to 7 bases and at J to 5 bases, leaving 4 bases not matched to a gene. CDR3 sequence (DNA): TGTGCCTTACACGGGGGGACCGGGGAGCTGTTTTTT. It is translated as CALHGGTGELFF. Complete variable domain (other parts from reference TRBV30 and TRBJ2-2): SQTIHQWPATLVQPVGSPLSLECTVEGTSNPNLYWYRQAAGRGLQLLFYSVGIGQISSEVPQNLSASRPQDRQFILSSKKLLLSDSGFYLCALHGGTGELFFGEGSRLTVL.